This TCR beta chain emerged from a study of T cell responses to AZD1222 COVID-19 vaccine. Data came from immunoSEQ multiplex PCR; TCRdb stores just in-frame clones and leaves some out. Seen here are roughly 160,000 clones, roughly 92% observed once, and the top ten hold 1.6%. The V gene lost 4 bases and the J gene lost 4 bases, with 21 bases spanning the gap. This CDR3 spans 17 amino acids. Germline V gives CDR1 SGHNT, CDR2 YYREEE (reference sequence). This material consisted of peripheral blood, taken on day 0 of AZD1222 vaccination. The source of this sequence is an adult in good health. V usage is TRBV5-4 and J usage is TRBJ1-3, with D unclear. The CDR3 loop reads CASSAQGWQNKGNTIYF. The CDR3 DNA reads TGTGCCAGCAGCGCCCAAGGGTGGCAGAACAAAGGAAACACCATATATTTT.